This T cell receptor beta chain was profiled in a study of OX40 agonist ivuxolimab in advanced cancers. About the investigation overall: Ivuxolimab, which targeted the costimulatory receptor OX40 (CD134), was an agonistic, fully human IgG2 monoclonal antibody. Intravenous ivuxolimab was administered to patients every 2 weeks at six dose levels: 0.01, 0.1, 0.3, 1.5, 3 and 10 mg/kg. Among the roughly 52 dose-escalation patients, around 20 had hepatocellular carcinoma, roughly 15 melanoma, 9 renal cell carcinoma and 9 head and neck cancer. In the dose-escalation cohort, 75% to 90% of patients were male, and the mean age was 60 years with a range of 23 to 79. Prior anti-PD-1, anti-PD-L1 or anti-CTLA-4 therapy was permitted, and checkpoint inhibitors had been received by around 39% of dose-escalation patients. Partial responses were achieved by three dose-escalation patients, of whom one had hepatocellular carcinoma and two had cutaneous melanoma. The point of sequencing TCRbeta in the periphery was to test whether ivuxolimab changed TCR sequence diversity and drove clonal T-cell expansion. The monotherapy dose-escalation portion (N of about 47 patients) of the phase I ivuxolimab trial is reported in the paper. Beyond this particular receptor, the publication reports: At doses of 0.1 to 3.0 mg/kg, clonal expansion of both CD4+ and CD8+ T cells in blood was seen between baseline and week 6. After ivuxolimab, more expanded clones were found on average in CD8+ T cells than in CD4+ T cells. Low levels of normalized T-cell clonal expansion were also seen in some patients who did not respond. The antigen specificity of the clonally expanded peripheral T cells was not determined. In the 0.1-3.0 mg/kg groups, partial responders were among the patients with the lowest normalized peripheral clonal expansion, particularly in CD8+ T cells.

In regard to this clone: Its antigen is unknown. Base qualities are not recorded, but no much larger clone differs from it by a single base.

Genomic DNA was isolated from the sorted cells so that the TCRbeta CDR3 region could be sequenced. The immunoSEQ Assay was used for sequencing of TCRbeta CDR3 regions. What TCRdb holds here is the immuneACCESS table cut down to in-frame rearrangements. Part of the clones is not present; checked against another copy, under half of the missing clones reflect an unresolved V gene, and the others are unexplained. Counted in this sample were over 15,000 clones; about 81% of them appeared once. More than 35% of the sample is taken by the ten largest. The trial excluded patients who had a history of autoimmune disease or who were on systemic immunosuppression. Peripheral blood for TCR sequencing was collected from all dose cohorts at baseline, on cycle 4 day 1, and on cycle 7 day 1. The samples were drawn from a first-in-human, open-label, multicenter phase I dose-escalation trial of ivuxolimab. The trial enrolled adults with locally advanced or metastatic head and neck squamous cell, hepatocellular, melanoma or renal cell carcinoma. Before TCR sequencing, CD4+ and CD8+ T cells were separately sorted from peripheral blood.

This sequence originates from an adult with an advanced solid tumor such as melanoma, head and neck, liver or kidney cancer. Sequencing used CD4+ or CD8+ T cells sorted from blood, obtained in a trial of the OX40 agonist ivuxolimab.

This receptor carries the CDR3 CASSFVGTEAFF. The nucleotides are TGTGCCAGCAGTTTTGTGGGCACTGAAGCTTTCTTT. The sequence joins TRBV28 to TRBJ1-1; the D gene is unclear. CDR1 MDHEN and CDR2 SYDVKM are derived from the germline V gene. Reading from cysteine to phenylalanine, the CDR3 counts 12 amino acids. The sequence is cut down to CDR3 DNA, 36 bases in frame from base 1. At the junction V is shortened by 3 bases and J by 4 bases, with 6 bases in between.